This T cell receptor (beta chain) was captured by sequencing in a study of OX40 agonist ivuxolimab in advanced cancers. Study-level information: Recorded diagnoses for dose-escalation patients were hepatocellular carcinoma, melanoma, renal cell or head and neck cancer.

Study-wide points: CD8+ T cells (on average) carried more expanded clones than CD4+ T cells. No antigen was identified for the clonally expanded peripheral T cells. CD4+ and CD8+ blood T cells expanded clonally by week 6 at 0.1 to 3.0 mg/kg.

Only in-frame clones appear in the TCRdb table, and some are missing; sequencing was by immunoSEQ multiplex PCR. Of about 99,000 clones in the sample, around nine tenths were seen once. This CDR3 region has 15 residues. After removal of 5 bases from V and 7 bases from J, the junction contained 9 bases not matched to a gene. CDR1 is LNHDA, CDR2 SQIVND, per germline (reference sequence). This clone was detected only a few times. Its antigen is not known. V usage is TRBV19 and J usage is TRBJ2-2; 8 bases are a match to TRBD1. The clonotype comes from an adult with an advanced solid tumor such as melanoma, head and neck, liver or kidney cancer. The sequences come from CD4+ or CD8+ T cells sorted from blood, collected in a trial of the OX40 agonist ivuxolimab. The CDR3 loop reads CASSATGGINGELFF. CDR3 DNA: TGTGCCAGTAGTGCCACAGGGGGAATTAACGGGGAGCTGTTTTTT.